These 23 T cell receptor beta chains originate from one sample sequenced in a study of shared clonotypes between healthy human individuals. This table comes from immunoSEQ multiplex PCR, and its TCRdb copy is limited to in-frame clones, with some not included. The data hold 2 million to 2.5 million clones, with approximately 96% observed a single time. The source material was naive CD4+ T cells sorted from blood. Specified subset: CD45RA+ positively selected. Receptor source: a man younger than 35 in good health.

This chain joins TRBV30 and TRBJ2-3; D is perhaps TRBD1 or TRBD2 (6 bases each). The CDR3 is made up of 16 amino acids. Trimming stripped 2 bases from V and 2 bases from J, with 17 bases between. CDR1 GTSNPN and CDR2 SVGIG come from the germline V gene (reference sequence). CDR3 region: CAWSYRGARSTDTQYF. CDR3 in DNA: TGTGCCTGGAGTTATAGGGGGGCAAGATCCACAGATACGCAGTATTTT.

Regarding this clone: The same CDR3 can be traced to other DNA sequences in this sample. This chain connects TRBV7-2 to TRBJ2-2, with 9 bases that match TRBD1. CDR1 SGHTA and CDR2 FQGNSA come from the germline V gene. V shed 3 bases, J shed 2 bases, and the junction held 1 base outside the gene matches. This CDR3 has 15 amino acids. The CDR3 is CASSLDRGNTGELFF. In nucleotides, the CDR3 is TGTGCCAGCAGCTTGGACAGGGGAAACACCGGGGAGCTGTTTTTT.

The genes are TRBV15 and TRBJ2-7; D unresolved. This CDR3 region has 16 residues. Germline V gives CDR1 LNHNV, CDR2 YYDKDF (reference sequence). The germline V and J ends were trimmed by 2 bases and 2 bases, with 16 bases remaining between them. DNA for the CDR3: TGTGCCACCAGCAGAAAGAGACACCCGCTACCCTACGAGCAGTACTTC. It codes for CATSRKRHPLPYEQYF.

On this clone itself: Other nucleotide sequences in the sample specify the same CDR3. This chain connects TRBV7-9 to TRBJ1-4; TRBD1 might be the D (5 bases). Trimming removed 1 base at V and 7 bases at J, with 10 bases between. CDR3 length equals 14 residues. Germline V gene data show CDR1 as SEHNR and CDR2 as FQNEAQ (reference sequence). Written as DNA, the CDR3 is TGTGCCAGCAGCTTAGGTCAGGGCGGTGAAAAACTGTTTTTT. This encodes CASSLGQGGEKLFF.

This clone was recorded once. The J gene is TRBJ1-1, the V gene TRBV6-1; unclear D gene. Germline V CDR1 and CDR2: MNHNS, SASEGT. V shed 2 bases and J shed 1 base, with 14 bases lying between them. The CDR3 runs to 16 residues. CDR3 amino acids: CASSELVPGRNTEAFF. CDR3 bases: TGTGCCAGCAGTGAATTAGTGCCGGGGAGGAACACTGAAGCTTTCTTT.

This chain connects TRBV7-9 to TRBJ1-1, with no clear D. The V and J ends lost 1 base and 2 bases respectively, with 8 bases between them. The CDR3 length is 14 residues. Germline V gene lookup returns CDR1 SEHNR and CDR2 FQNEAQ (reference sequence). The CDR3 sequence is CASSLVAVNTEAFF. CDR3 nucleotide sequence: TGTGCCAGCAGCTTAGTGGCAGTTAACACTGAAGCTTTCTTT.

CDR3 sequence: CASSDRGDNTGELFF. The CDR3 DNA sequence: TGCGCCAGCTCGGACAGGGGGGACAACACCGGGGAGCTGTTTTTT. J is TRBJ2-2 and V is TRBV5-1, with 10 bases aligning to TRBD1. Germline V gene sequence: CDR1 SGHRS, CDR2 YFSETQ. V shed 7 bases, J shed 2 bases, and the junction held 5 bases outside the gene matches. The CDR3 is made up of 15 amino acids.

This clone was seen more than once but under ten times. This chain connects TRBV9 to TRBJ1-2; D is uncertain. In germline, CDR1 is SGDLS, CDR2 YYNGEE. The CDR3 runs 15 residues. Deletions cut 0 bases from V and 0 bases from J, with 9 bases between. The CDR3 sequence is CASSVEARANYGYTF. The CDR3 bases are TGTGCCAGCAGCGTAGAGGCACGGGCTAACTATGGCTACACCTTC.

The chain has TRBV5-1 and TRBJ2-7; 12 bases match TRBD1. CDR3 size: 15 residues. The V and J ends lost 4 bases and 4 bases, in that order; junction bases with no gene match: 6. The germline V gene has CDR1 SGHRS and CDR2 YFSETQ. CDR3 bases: TGCGCCAGCAGCCACCGGGACAGGGGGCAGTACGAGCAGTACTTC. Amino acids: CASSHRDRGQYEQYF.

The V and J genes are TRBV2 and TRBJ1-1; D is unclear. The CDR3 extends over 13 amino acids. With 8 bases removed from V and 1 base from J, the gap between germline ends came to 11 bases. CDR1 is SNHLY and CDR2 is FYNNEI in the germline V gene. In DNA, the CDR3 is TGTGCCAGCGGCCGGCAGACGAACACTGAAGCTTTCTTT. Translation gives CASGRQTNTEAFF.

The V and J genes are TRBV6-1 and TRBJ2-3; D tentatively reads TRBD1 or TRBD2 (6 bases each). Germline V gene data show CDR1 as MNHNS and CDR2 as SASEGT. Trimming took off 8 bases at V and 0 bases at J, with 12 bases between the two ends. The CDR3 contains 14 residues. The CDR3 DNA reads TGTGCCAGCGGGAGGACAGTTAGCACAGATACGCAGTATTTT. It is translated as CASGRTVSTDTQYF.

CDR3 sequence (DNA): TGCGCCAGCAGCTTCCCTGACAGGGGGCTTAATGAGCAGTTCTTC. Amino acids: CASSFPDRGLNEQFF. The chain uses TRBV5-1 and TRBJ2-1; 10 bases map to TRBD1. This CDR3 comprises 15 residues. V shed 2 bases and J 7 bases; nucleotides not matched to a gene: 6. Germline V gives CDR1 SGHRS, CDR2 YFSETQ.

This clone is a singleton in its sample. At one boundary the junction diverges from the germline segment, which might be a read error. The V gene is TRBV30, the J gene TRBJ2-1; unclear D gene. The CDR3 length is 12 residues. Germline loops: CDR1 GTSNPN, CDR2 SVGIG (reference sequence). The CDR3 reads CAWSQGSNEQFF. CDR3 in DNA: TGTGCCTGGAGCCAAGGGTCGAATGAACAGTTCTTC.

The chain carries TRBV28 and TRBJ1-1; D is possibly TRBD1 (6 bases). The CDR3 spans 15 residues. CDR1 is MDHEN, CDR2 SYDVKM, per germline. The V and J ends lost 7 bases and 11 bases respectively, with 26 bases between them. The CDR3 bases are TGTGCCAGCATAGACAGGAGAGGGTGGACGGGCGGCGCTTTCTTT. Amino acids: CASIDRRGWTGGAFF. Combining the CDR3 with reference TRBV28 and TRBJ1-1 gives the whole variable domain DVKVTQSSRYLVKRTGEKVFLECVQDMDHENMFWYRQDPGLGLRLIYFSYDVKMKEKGDIPEGYSVSREKKERFSLILESASTNQTSMYLCASIDRRGWTGGAFFGQGTRLTVV.

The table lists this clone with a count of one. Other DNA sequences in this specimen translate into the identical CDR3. For the CDR3, the DNA is TGCGCCAGCAGCCAAGGGAGGGATTATAGCAATCAGCCCCAGCATTTT. Protein sequence: CASSQGRDYSNQPQHF. This chain joins TRBV4-1 and TRBJ1-5; no definite D call. Per the germline V gene, CDR1 is MGHRA and CDR2 is YSYEKL. The CDR3 is 16 amino acids. V lost 1 base, J lost 0 bases, and 10 bases lay in between.

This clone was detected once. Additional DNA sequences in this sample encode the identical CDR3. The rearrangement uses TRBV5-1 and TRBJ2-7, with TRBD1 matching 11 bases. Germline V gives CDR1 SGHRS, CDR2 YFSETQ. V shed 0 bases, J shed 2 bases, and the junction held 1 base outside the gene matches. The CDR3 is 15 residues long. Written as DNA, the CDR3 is TGCGCCAGCAGCTTGGTGGGACAGGGGGCCTACGAGCAGTACTTC. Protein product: CASSLVGQGAYEQYF.

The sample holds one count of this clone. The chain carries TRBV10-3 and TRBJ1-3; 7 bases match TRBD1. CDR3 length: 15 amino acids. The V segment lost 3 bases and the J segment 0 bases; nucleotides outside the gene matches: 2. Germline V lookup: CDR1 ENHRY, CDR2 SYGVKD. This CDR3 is CAISDRTGSGNTIYF. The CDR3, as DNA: TGTGCCATCAGTGACAGGACAGGCTCTGGAAACACCATATATTTT.

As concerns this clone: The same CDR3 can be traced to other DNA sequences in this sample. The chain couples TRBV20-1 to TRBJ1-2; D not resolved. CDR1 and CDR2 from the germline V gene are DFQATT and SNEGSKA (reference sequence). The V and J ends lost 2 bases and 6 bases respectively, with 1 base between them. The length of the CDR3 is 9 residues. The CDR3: CSARNGYTF. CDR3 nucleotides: TGCAGTGCTAGAAATGGCTACACCTTC.

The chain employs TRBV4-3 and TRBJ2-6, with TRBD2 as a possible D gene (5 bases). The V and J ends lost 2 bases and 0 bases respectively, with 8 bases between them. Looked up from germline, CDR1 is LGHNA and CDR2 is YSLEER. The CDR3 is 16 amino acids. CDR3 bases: TGCGCCAGCAGCCAAACCCGGGGCTCTGGGGCCAACGTCCTGACTTTC. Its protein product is CASSQTRGSGANVLTF.

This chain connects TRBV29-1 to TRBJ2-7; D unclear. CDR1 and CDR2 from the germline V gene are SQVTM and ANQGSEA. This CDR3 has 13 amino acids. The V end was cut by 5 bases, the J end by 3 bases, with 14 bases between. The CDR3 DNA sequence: TGCAGCGTTAGGGATTCGGGTCTCTACGAGCAGTACTTC. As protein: CSVRDSGLYEQYF.

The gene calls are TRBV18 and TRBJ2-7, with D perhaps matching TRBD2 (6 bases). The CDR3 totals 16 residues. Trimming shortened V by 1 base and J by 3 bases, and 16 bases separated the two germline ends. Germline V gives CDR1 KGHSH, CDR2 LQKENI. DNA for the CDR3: TGTGCCAGCTCACCACGAGGCGGGGCTCTCGACTACGAGCAGTACTTC. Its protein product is CASSPRGGALDYEQYF.

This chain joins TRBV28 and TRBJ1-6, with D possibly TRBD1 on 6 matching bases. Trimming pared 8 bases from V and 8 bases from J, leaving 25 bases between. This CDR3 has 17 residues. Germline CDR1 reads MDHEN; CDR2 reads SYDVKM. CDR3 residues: CASGTTTGPGGDSPLHF. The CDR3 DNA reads TGTGCCAGCGGAACAACGACAGGTCCGGGGGGAGATTCACCCCTCCACTTT.

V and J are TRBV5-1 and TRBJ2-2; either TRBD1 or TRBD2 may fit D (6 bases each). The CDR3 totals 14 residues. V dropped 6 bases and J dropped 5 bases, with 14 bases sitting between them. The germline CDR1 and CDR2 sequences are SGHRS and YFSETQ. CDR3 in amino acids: CASTTGGRTGELFF. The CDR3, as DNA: TGCGCCAGCACCACTGGGGGGCGGACCGGGGAGCTGTTTTTT.